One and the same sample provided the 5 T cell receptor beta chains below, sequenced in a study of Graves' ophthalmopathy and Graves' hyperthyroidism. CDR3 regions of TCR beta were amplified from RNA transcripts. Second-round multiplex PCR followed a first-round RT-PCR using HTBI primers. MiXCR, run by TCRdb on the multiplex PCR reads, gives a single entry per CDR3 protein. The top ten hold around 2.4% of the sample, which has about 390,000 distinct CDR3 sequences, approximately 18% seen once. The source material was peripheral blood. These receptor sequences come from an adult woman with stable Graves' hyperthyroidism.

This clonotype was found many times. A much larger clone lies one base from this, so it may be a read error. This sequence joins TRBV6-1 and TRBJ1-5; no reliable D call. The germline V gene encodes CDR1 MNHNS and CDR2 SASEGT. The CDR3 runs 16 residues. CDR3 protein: CASSESPRSRHQLQHF. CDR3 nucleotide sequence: TGTGCCAGCAGTGAGAGCCCCCGGTCCCGACATCAGCTCCAGCATTTT.

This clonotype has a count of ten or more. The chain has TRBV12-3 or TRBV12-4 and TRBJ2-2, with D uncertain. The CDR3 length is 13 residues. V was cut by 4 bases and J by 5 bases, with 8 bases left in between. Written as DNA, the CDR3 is TGTGCCAGCAGTTCTGCTACTACCGGGGAGCTGTTTTTT. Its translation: CASSSATTGELFF.

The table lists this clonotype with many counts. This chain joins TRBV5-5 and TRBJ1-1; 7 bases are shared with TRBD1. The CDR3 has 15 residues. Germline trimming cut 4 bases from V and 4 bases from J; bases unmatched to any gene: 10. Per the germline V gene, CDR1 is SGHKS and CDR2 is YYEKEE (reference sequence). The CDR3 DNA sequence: TGTGCCAGCAGCCCGACTGCAGGGGGAAGCACTGAAGCTTTCTTT. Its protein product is CASSPTAGGSTEAFF.

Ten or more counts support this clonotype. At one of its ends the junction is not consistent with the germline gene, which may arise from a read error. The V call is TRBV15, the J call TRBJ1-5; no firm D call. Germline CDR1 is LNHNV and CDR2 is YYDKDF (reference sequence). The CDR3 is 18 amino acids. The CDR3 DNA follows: TGTGCCACCAGCAGAGATTTGAGAACCGACGATAGCGATCAGCCCCAGCATTTT. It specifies CATSRDLRTDDSDQPQHF.

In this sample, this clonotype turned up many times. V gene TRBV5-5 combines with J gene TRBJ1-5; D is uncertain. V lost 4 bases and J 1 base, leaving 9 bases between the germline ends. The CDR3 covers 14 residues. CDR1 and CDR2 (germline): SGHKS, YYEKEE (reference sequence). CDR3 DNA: TGTGCCAGCAGCCAAGGAGTGAGCAATCAGCCCCAGCATTTT. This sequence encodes CASSQGVSNQPQHF.